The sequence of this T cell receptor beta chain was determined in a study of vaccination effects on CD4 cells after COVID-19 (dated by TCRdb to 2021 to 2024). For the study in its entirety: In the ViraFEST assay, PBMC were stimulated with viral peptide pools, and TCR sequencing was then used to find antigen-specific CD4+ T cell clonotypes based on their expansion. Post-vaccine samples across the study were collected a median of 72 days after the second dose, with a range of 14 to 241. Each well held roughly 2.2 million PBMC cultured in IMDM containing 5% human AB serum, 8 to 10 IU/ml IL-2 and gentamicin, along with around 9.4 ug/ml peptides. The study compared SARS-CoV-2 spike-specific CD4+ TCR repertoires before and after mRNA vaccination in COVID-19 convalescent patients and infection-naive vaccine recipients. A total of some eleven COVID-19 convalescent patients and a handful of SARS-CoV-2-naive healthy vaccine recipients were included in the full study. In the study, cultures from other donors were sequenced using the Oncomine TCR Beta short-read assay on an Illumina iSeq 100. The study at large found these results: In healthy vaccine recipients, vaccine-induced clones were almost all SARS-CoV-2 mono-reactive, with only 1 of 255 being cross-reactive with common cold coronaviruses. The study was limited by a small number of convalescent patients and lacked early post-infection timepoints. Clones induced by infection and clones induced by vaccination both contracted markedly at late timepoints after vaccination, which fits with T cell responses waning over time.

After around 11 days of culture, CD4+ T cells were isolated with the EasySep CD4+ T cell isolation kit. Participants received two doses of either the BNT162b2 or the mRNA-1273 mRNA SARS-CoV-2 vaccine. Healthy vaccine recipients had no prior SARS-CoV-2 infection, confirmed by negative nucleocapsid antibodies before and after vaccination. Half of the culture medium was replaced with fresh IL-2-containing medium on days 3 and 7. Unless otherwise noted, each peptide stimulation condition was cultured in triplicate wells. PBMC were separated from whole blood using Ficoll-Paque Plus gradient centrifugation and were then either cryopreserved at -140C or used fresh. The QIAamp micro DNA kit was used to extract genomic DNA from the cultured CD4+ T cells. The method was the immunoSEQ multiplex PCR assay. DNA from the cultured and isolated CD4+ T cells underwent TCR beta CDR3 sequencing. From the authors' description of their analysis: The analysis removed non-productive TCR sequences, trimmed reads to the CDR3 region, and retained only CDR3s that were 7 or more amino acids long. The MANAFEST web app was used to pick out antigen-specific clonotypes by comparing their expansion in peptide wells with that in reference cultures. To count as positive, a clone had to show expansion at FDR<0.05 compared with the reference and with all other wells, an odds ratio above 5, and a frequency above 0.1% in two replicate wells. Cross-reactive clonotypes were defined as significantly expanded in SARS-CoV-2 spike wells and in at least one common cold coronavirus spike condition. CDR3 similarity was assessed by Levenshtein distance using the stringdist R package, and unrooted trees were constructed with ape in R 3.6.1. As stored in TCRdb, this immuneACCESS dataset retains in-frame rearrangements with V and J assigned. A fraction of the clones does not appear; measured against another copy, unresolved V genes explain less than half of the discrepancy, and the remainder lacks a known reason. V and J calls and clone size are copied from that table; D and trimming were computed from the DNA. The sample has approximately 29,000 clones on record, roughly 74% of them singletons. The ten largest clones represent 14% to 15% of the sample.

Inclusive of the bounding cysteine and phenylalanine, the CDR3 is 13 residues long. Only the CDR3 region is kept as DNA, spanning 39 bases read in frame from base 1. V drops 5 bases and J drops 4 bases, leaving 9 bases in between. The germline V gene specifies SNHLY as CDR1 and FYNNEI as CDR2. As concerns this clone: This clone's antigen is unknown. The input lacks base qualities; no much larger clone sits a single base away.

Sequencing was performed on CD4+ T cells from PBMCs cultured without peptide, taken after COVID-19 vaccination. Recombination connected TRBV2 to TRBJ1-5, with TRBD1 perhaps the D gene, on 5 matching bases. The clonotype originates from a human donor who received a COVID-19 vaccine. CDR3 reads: CASSPTVNQPQHF. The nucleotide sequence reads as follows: TGTGCCAGCAGTCCGACAGTAAATCAGCCCCAGCATTTT.